This TCR beta chain was identified in a study of human T cells and chemical hapten exposure. Noted time point: healthy volunteer bleed at 6 weeks. Researchers extracted total RNA from unfractionated whole blood. CDR3 size: 13 residues. V was trimmed by 4 bases and J by 0 bases, leaving 10 bases between them. Germline assignment: CDR1 SQVTM and CDR2 ANQGSEA. The library tagged individual cDNA molecules with unique molecular identifiers. In TCRdb, the RACE reads were re-called with MiXCR into one record per CDR3 protein. The data hold roughly 75,000 distinct CDR3 sequences, with about 8.6% observed a single time.

Sample: whole blood. This rearrangement joins TRBV29-1 to TRBJ2-7, with D uncertain. The sequence was obtained from a female donor in good health. Some clones in this sample may be carry-over from other donors' samples. DNA of the CDR3: TGCAGCGTTGGCCAGAAGAGCTCCTACGAGCAGTACTTC. This encodes CSVGQKSSYEQYF.